This record looks at one TCR beta chain sequence and its context. This record comes from a study of blood T cell repertoires in COVID-19. Looking at the study overall: Both acute and convalescent COVID-19 samples were obtained from the United States, Italy and Spain.

This CDR3 comprises 14 residues. Looked up from germline, CDR1 is SGHAT and CDR2 is FQNNGV. V lost 3 bases and J lost 3, with 11 bases in between. Original analysis: Amplification of reference gene primers was used by the study to estimate nucleated cell counts. Clones were read by immunoSEQ multiplex PCR, and TCRdb kept only the in-frame ones, dropping some. The V and J calls and clone size were taken over from that table, and D and trimming were inferred from the DNA. The sample contains 150,000 to 200,000 clones, around 90% of which appear only once. The chain carries TRBV11-2 and TRBJ1-2; D perhaps matches TRBD1 (5 bases). This receptor was taken from a woman aged 55-75 years who had recovered from COVID-19. The sequenced sample consisted of peripheral blood. DNA of the CDR3: TGTGCCAGCAGCTTCCAGGGTACGGACTATGGCTACACCTTC. It codes for CASSFQGTDYGYTF.